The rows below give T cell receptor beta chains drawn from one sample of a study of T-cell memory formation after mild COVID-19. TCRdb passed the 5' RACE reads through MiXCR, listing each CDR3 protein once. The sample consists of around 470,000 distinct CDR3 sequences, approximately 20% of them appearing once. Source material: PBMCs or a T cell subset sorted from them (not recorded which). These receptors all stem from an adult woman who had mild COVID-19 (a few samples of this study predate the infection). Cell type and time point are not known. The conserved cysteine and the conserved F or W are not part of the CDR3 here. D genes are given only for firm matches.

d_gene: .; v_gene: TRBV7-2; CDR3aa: ASSSSDLFRNEQF
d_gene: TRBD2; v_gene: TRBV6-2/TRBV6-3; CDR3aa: ASSRGTSGMYEQY
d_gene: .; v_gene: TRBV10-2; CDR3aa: ASRDPFGRVGELF
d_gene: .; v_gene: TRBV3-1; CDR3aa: ASSPSQRGSGYEQY
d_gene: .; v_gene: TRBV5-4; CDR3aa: ASRGHTGELF
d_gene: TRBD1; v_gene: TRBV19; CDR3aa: ASSMGDRENQPQH
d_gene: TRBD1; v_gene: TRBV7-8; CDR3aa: ASSLVSGTGWDEQF
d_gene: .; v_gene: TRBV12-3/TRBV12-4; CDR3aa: ASSLAAQGLNYGYT
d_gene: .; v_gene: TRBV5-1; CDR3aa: ASSWREVQETQY
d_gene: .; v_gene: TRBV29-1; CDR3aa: SVRMGFGFGEKLF
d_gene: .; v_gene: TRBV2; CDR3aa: ASSEVGGKNTGELF
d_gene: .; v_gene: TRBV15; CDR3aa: ATSRGEGVLEAF
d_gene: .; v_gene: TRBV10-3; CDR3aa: AISDRDTQY
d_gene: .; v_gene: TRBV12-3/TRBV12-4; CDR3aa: ASSPGQYNSPLH
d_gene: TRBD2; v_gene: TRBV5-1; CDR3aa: ASGGLHTDTQY
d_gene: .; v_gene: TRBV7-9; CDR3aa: ASSSGLLSGDTQY
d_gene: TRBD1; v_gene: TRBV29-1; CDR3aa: SVEENPFAPGQGGYGYT
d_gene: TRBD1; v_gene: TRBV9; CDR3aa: ASSVGTGLSYEQY
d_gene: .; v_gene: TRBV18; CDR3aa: ASSPGGGGYEQY
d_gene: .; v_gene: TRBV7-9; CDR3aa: ASSLAIGPRNEKLF
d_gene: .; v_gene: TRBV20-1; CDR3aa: SASLREGKYNEQF
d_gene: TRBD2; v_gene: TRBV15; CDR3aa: ATSRQTSGRVSYEQY
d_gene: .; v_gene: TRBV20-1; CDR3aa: SSQALGRNQPQH
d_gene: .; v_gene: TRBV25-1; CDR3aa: ASRQTGPSTEAF
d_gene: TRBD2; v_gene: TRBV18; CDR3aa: ASSPRGGGAGYEQF
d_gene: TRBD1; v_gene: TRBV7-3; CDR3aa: ASSQTGRNTEAF
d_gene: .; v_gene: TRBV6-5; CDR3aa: ASSYFLTRGLYNEQF
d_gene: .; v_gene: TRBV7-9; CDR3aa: ASSFFRGYEQY
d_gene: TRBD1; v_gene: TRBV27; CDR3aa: ASSLGSGTGGTGELF
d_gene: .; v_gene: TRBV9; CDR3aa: ASSVEAGPIYGYT
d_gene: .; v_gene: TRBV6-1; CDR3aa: ASSERQEANTGELF
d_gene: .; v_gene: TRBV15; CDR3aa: ATSRDPQAGANVLT
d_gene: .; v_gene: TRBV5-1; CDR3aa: ASSLWAGPTDEQF
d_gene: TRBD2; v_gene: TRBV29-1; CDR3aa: SVTGGIDTQY
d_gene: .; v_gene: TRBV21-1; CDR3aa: ASSKSRLWYEQY
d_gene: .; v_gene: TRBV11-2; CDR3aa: ASSQGNTDTQY
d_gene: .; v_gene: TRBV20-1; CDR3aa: SASRRLGTEAF
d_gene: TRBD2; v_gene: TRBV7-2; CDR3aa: ASSPLAGESYEQY
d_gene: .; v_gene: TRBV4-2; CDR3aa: ASSQDLPQEQF
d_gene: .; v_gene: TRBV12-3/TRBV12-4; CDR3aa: ASSLRVNLAKNIQY
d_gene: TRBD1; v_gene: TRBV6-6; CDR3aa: ASLLNRGTDTQY
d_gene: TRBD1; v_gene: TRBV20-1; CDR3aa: SVETGNLVYGYT
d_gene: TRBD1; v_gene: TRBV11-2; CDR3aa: ASSQVWTGSEAF
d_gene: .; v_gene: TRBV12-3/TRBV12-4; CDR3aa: ASGGENEKLF
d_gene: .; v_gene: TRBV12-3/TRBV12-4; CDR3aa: ASSFEAGYNEQF
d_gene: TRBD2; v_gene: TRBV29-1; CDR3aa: SVSETSAGELF
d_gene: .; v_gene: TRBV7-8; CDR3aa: ASSPYRLVRNQPQH
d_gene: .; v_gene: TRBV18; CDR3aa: ASSPRGSPEDTEAF
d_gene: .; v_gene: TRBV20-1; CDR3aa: SAKNNEQF
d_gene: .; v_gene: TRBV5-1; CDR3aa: ASSFDPLGADTQY
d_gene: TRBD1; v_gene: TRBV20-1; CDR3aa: SARERDSAYEQY
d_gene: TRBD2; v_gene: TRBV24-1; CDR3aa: ATSGLAGGSGELF